This T cell receptor beta chain derives from a study of T-cell reconstitution after alpha-beta-depleted transplantation in children. About this clonotype: The antigen is not known.

Findings and limits, study-wide: T cells produced anew were the main source of T-cell counts and diversity one year after transplant.

With 2 bases removed from V and 8 bases from J, the gap between germline ends came to 10 bases. There are 13 residues in the CDR3. It was with unique molecular identifiers that the TCRbeta library was prepared. Using its own MiXCR run on the PCR reads, TCRdb lists one record per CDR3 protein. The sample yields fewer than 550,000 distinct CDR3 sequences, roughly an eighth seen once. The rearrangement joins TRBV12-3 or TRBV12-4 to TRBJ2-4; D ambiguous. The sequencing here drew on PBMCs, mostly from graft donor cells, taken 180 days after TCRalphabeta/CD19-depleted stem cell transplant. The TCR comes from a female patient between 2 and 15 years old who had a stem cell transplant for aplastic anemia, so the T cells may come from the graft donor. The DNA of the CDR3 is TGTGCCAGCAGTTTATTATTAAGGGACATTCAGTACTTC. Translating gives CASSLLLRDIQYF.